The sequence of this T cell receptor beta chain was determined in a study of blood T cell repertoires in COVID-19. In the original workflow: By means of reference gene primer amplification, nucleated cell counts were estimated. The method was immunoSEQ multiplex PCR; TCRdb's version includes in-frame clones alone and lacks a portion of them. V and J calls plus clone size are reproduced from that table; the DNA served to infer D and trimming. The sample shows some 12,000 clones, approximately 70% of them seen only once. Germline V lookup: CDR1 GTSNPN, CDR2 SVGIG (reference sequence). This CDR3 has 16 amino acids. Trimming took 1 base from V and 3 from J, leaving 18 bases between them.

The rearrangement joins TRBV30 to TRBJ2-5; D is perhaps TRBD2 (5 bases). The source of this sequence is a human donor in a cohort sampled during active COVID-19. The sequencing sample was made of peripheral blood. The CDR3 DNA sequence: TGTGCCTGGAGTGCCGGACCCTTGACCGGGGAAGAGACCCAGTACTTC. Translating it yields CAWSAGPLTGEETQYF.